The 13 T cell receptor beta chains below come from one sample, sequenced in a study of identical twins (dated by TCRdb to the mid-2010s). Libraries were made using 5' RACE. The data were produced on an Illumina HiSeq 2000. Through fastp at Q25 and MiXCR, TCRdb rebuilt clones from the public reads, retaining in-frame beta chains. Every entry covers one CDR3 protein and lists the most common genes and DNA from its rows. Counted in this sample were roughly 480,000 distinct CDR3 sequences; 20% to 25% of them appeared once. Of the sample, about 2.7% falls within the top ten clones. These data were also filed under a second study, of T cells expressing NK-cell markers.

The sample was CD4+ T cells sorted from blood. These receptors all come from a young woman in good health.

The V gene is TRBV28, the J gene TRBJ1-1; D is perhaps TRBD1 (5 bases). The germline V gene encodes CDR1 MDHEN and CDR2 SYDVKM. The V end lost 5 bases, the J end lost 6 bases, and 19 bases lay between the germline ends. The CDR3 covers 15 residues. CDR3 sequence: CASSPPTDMGAEAFF. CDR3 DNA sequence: TGTGCCAGCAGTCCCCCAACGGACATGGGCGCTGAAGCTTTCTTT. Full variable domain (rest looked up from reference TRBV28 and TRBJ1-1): DVKVTQSSRYLVKRTGEKVFLECVQDMDHENMFWYRQDPGLGLRLIYFSYDVKMKEKGDIPEGYSVSREKKERFSLILESASTNQTSMYLCASSPPTDMGAEAFFGQGTRLTVV.

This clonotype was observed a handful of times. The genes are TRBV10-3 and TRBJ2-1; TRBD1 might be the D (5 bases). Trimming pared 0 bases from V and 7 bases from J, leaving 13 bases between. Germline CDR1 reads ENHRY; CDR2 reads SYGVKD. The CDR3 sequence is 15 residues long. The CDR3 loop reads CAISESGPLGNEQFF. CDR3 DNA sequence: TGTGCCATCAGTGAGTCGGGGCCCCTTGGGAATGAGCAGTTCTTC.

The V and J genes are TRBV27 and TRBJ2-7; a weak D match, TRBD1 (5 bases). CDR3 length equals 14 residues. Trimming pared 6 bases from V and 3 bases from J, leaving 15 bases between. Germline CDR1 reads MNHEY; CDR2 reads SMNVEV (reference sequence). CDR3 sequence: CASSLRERNYEQYF. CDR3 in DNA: TGTGCCAGCAGCCTCAGGGAAAGGAACTACGAGCAGTACTTC.

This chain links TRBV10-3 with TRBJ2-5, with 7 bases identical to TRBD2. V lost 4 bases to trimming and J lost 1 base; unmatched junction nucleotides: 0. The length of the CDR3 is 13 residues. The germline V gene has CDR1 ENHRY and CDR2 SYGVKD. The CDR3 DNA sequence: TGTGCCATCAGTGCTAGCGGCCAAGAGACCCAGTACTTC. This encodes CAISASGQETQYF.

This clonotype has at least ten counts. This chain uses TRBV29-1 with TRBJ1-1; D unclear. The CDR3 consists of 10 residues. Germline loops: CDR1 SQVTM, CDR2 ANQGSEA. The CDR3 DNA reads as TGCAGTGCCCAGAACACTGAAGCTTTCTTT. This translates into CSAQNTEAFF. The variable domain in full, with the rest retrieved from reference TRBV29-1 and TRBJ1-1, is SAVISQKPSRDICQRGTSLTIQCQVDSQVTMMFWYRQQPGQSLTLIATANQGSEATYESGFVIDKFPISRPNLTFSTLTVSNMSPEDSSIYLCSAQNTEAFFGQGTRLTVV.

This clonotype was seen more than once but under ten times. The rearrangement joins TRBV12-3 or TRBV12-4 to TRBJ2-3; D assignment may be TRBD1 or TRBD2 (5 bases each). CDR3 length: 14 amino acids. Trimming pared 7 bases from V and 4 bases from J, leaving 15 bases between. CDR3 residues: CASNPHVGADTQYF. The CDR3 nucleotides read TGTGCCAGCAACCCCCATGTGGGGGCAGATACGCAGTATTTT.

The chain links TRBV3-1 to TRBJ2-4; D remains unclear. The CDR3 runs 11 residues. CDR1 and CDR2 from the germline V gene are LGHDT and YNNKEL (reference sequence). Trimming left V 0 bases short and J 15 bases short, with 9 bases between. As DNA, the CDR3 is TGTGCCAGCAGCCAAGACTCCCGACGGTACTTC. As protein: CASSQDSRRYF.

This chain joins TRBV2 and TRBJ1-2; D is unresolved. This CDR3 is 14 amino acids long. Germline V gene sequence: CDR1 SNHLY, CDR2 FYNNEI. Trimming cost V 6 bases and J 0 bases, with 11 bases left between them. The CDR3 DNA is TGTGCCAGCAGCATCCAGTTAGCTAACTATGGCTACACCTTC. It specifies CASSIQLANYGYTF. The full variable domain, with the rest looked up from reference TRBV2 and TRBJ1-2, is EPEVTQTPSHQVTQMGQEVILRCVPISNHLYFYWYRQILGQKVEFLVSFYNNEISEKSEIFDDQFSVERPDGSNFTLKIRSTKLEDSAMYFCASSIQLANYGYTFGSGTRLTVV.

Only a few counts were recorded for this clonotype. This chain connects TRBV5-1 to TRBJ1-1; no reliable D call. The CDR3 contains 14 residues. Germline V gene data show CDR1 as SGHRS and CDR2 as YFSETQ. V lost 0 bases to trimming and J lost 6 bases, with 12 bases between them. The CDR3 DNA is TGCGCCAGCAGCTTGGACAGTAGGCCTGCTGAAGCTTTCTTT. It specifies CASSLDSRPAEAFF.

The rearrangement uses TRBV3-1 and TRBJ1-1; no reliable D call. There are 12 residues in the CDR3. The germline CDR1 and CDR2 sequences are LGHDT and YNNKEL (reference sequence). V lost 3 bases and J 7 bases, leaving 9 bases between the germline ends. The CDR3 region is CASSQRWSEAFF. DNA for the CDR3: TGTGCCAGCAGCCAGAGGTGGAGTGAAGCTTTCTTT.

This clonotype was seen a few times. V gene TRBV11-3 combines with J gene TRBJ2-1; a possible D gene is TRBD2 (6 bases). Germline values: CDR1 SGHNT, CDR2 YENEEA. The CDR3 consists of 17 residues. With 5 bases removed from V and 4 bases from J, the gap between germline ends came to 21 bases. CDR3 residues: CASSPGWDSRGYNEQFF. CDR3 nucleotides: TGTGCCAGCAGCCCAGGGTGGGACTCCCGGGGTTACAATGAGCAGTTCTTC. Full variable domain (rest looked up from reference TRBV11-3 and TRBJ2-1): EAGVVQSPRYKIIEKKQPVAFWCNPISGHNTLYWYLQNLGQGPELLIRYENEEAVDDSQLPKDRFSAERLKGVDSTLKIQPAELGDSAVYLCASSPGWDSRGYNEQFFGPGTRLTVL.

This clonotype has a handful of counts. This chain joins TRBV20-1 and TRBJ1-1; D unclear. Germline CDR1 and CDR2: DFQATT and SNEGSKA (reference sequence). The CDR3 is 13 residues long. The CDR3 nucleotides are TGCAGAGGAATTGAGGGCCAGAACACTGAAGCTTTCTTT. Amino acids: CRGIEGQNTEAFF.

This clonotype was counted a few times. The CDR3 reads CSVDSSDADTQYF. CDR3 sequence (DNA): TGCAGCGTTGATTCTAGCGACGCAGATACGCAGTATTTT. The chain joins TRBV29-1 to TRBJ2-3; possibly TRBD2 for D (6 bases). The length of the CDR3 is 13 residues. CDR1 and CDR2 from the germline V gene are SQVTM and ANQGSEA. V dropped 3 bases and J dropped 4 bases, with 11 bases sitting between them.